The 3 T cell receptor beta chains below were found in one sample sequenced in a study of technical replicates of blood from a few donors. Assay used: immunoSEQ multiplex PCR; TCRdb lists only in-frame clones, some missing. Counted here are 85,000 to 100,000 clones, 90% to 97% occurring once; the ten biggest clones make up roughly 0.2%. Sequenced material: T cells isolated from PBMCs. The receptors come from a human donor in good health.

The chain carries TRBV5-1 and TRBJ1-2, with no clear D. Germline V gene lookup returns CDR1 SGHRS and CDR2 YFSETQ. The length of the CDR3 is 14 residues. The V and J ends lost 3 bases and 1 base respectively, with 10 bases between them. This CDR3 reads CASSSPLSNYGYTF. CDR3 DNA: TGCGCCAGCAGCTCCCCCCTCAGTAACTATGGCTACACCTTC.

V is TRBV4-1 and J is TRBJ2-1; tentatively, D is TRBD1 (5 bases). In germline, CDR1 is MGHRA, CDR2 YSYEKL. With 4 bases removed from V and 3 bases from J, the gap between germline ends came to 19 bases. The CDR3 contains 17 residues. CDR3 nucleotide sequence: TGCGCCAGCAGCCCCAATCAAGACAGTTCCTTCTACAATGAGCAGTTCTTC. Encoded protein: CASSPNQDSSFYNEQFF.

The J gene is TRBJ2-1, the V gene TRBV4-1, with TRBD2 identical over 11 bases. The CDR3 consists of 15 residues. Germline CDR1 reads MGHRA; CDR2 reads YSYEKL. Trimming removed 7 bases from V and 1 base from J; junction bases left unmatched: 3. The chain's CDR3 is CASTWTSGSYNEQFF. CDR3 DNA: TGCGCCAGCACCTGGACTAGCGGGTCCTACAATGAGCAGTTCTTC.